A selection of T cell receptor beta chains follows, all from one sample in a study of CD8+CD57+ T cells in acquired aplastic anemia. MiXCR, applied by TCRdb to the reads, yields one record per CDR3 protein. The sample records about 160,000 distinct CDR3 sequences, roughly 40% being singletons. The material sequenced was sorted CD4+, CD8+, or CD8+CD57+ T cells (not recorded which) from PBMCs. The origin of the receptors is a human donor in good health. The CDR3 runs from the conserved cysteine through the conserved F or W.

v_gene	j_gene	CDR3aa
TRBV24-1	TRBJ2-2	CATSDPYPGLFSAGELFF
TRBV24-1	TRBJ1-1	CATSDFSGSAFF
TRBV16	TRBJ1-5	CASTPRTDQPQHF
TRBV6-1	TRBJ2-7	CASTRAGNSYEQYF
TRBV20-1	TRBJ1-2	CSARNTWPYGYTF
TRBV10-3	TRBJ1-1	CATLGEGMNTEAFF
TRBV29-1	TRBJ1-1	CSVGYVNSGASF
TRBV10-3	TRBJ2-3	CAITRTLSDTQYF
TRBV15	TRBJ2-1	CATSRQGASRQFF
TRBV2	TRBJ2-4	CASSAGTVKNIQYF
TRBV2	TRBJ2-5	CASKGPAREETQYF
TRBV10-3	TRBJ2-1	CAISEWDRSEQFF
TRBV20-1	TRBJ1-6	CSARVTAGESPLHF
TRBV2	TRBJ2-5	CASRGTSGETQYF
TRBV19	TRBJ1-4	CASSDEQRGTEKLFF
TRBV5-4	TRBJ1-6	CASSLGPGTGTGSPLHF
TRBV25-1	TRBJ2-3	CASSSRDANWGTDTQYF
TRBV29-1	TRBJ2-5	CSVLRGGRKETQYF
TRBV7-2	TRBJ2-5	CASSLALLETQYF
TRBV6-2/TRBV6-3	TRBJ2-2	CACNRVTGELFF
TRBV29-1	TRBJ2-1	CSEGGKGDNEQFF
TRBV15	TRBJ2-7	CATGNSGQGYEQYF
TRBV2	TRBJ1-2	CASSFDRDNYGYTF
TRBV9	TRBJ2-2	CASSARRTGELFF
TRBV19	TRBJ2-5	CASSPWASWGETQYF
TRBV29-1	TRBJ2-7	CSVEDSGGYDEQYF
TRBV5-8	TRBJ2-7	CASSLGTGVPYEQYF
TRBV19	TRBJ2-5	CASSQVYQETQYF
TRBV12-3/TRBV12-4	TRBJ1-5	CASTDQRNQPQHF
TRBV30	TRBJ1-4	CAWSATSGHALF